The T cell receptor (beta chain) under discussion was sequenced for a study of T-cell memory formation after mild COVID-19. Overall study context: The study found TCR clusters largely donor specific.

TCRdb independently ran MiXCR on the 5' RACE reads; one entry per CDR3 protein. The sample consists of around 120,000 distinct CDR3 sequences, about 16% of them appearing once. This clonotype was counted only a few times. The germline V and J ends were trimmed by 3 bases and 9 bases, with 22 bases remaining between them. CDR3 length equals 16 residues. Germline CDR1 reads MNHEY; CDR2 reads SVGAGI. The clonotype was recovered from an adult woman who had mild COVID-19 (a few samples of this study predate the infection). Cell type and time point are not known. Material: PBMCs or a T cell subset sorted from them (not recorded which). The chain uses TRBV6-5 and TRBJ2-3, with D perhaps given as TRBD1 or TRBD2 (5 bases each). CDR3 region: CASSYEATGAPATQYF. CDR3 bases: TGTGCCAGCAGTTATGAGGCGACCGGGGCTCCAGCAACGCAGTATTTT.